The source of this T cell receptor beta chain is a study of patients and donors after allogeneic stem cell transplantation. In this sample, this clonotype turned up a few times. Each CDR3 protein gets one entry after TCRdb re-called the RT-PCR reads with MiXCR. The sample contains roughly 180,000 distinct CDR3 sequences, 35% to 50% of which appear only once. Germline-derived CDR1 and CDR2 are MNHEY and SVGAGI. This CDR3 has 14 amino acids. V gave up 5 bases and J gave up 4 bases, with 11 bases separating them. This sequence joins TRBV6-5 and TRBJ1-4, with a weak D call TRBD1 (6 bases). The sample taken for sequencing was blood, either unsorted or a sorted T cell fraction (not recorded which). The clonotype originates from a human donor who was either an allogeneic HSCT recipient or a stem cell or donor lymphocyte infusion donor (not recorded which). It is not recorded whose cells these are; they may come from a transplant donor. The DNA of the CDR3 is TGTGCCAGCAGTACAGGGCCTCATAATGAAAAACTGTTTTTT. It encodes CASSTGPHNEKLFF.